This T cell receptor beta chain was retrieved from a study of response to subunit inactivated influenza vaccine. Each CDR3 protein is one row after TCRdb ran MiXCR on the RT-PCR reads. Of approximately 500,000 distinct CDR3 sequences listed, 14% were seen once; the top ten hold 8.5% to 14%. A remark on this clonotype: What it binds is unknown.

Findings and caveats of the study: The authors suggested that few new T cells are recruited per seasonal influenza vaccination.

This CDR3 contains 16 residues. From germline, CDR1 is LGHDT and CDR2 YNNKEL (reference sequence). V dropped 4 bases and J dropped 2; count of bases not matched to a gene: 11. The chain combines TRBV3-1 with TRBJ2-7; 7 positions match TRBD1. This clonotype was obtained from a man aged 50 or older who received an inactivated influenza vaccine. The sample consisted of PBMCs from blood, taken about 12 days after vaccination. The CDR3 DNA is TGTGCCAGCAGCCCACAGGGGCGTATTTTAACCTACGAGCAGTACTTC. Protein product: CASSPQGRILTYEQYF.